The present T cell receptor beta chain was sequenced within a study of a mutant IDH1 vaccine in newly diagnosed glioma. Study overall: The treated population exhibited a male proportion of roughly 60%, a female proportion of 37.5%, and a mean age of approximately 42 years.

This clone turned up a few times. No antigen is known for it. Indicated time point: baseline, week 1 (first vaccination visit). The treatment was: pre-vaccination baseline after standard-of-care therapy. Donors harbored newly found WHO grade 3 or 4 IDH1-mutant, ATRX-lost astrocytomas. The repertoire was sequenced with immunoSEQ multiplex PCR; TCRdb's copy has only in-frame clones and lacks some. This sample has around 88,000 clones; around 80% occur once, and the top ten carry less than 9.5%. Study observations and caveats: Pseudoprogression appeared unlinked to shifts in leading peripheral T cell clonotypes. Researchers report vaccine-induced immune responses in about 93% of patients.

Looked up from germline, CDR1 is WNHNN and CDR2 is SYGVQD (reference sequence). CDR3 length: 16 amino acids. Trimming took 5 bases from V and 4 from J, leaving 17 bases between them. Material: PBMCs, obtained from a glioma patient treated with radiotherapy, temozolomide or both. The sequence came from a man aged 40-55 years with glioma. The chain is built from TRBV10-1 and TRBJ1-4, with D hard to call. CDR3 protein: CASSSPHASGNEKLFF. In nucleotides, the CDR3 is TGCGCCAGCAGTTCTCCCCACGCCTCGGGTAATGAAAAACTGTTTTTT.